A single T cell receptor (beta chain) is shown here with its context. Its specificity is unknown. The data stem from a study of shared clonotypes between healthy human individuals. Study information: Each donor's CD8 memory used one plate, CD8 naive two, each CD4 subset three. Whole-study findings and limits: Despite large depth, sorted-subset datasets appeared incompletely sequenced.

Germline values: CDR1 GTSNPN, CDR2 SVGIG (reference sequence). CDR3 length equals 15 residues. V dropped 3 bases and J dropped 4; count of bases not matched to a gene: 7. Method: immunoSEQ multiplex PCR; TCRdb's copy keeps in-frame clones and lacks some. Among hundreds of thousands of clones listed, around 72% were seen once. In the CD4+ fraction, cells were divided into CD45RA+ naive and CD45RA-negative memory subsets. The V and J genes are TRBV30 and TRBJ2-2; 8 bases map to TRBD2. The sequenced sample was memory CD4+ T cells sorted from blood. The subset is: CD45RA-negative fraction. This sequence was found in a woman younger than 45 in good health. The CDR3 region is CAWRPGLVITGELFF. As DNA, the CDR3 is TGTGCCTGGAGGCCGGGACTAGTGATCACCGGGGAGCTGTTTTTT.